The 9 T cell receptor beta chains below were found in one sample sequenced in a study of CD8 T cells in ankylosing spondylitis. A single record per CDR3 protein comes from TCRdb applying MiXCR to the 5' RACE reads. Seen here are 110,000 to 150,000 distinct CDR3 sequences, 6.5% to 8.5% observed once, and the top ten hold 7.3%. The sample consisted of synovial fluid, either unsorted or a sorted T cell fraction (not recorded which). The receptor set was obtained from a male donor with ankylosing spondylitis.

This chain joins TRBV5-1 and TRBJ2-7; 7 nucleotides align to TRBD1. The J segment lost 3 bases and the V segment lost 0 bases, leaving 6 bases of the junction unmatched. The CDR3 extends over 15 amino acids. Per the germline V gene, CDR1 is SGHRS and CDR2 is YFSETQ. The CDR3 sequence: CASSLGQGTDYEQYF. In DNA, the CDR3 is TGCGCCAGCAGCTTGGGACAGGGAACCGACTACGAGCAGTACTTC.

This clonotype came up a few times. A junction end diverges from the germline sequence, so it may reflect a read error. The V gene is TRBV7-6, the J gene TRBJ2-1; D is ambiguous. The germline CDR1 and CDR2 sequences are SGHVS and FNYEAQ. CDR3 length: 11 amino acids. CDR3: CASSSYHEQFF. DNA of the CDR3: TGTGCCAGCAGCTCCTACCATGAGCAGTTCTTC.

This clonotype showed up many times. This chain uses TRBV10-3 with TRBJ2-3; no firm D call. The CDR3 sequence is 13 residues long. The germline V gene encodes CDR1 ENHRY and CDR2 SYGVKD. V lost 2 bases and J 4 bases, leaving 7 bases between the germline ends. The CDR3 nucleotides read TGTGCCATCAGTGAGGGCAACCCAGATACGCAGTATTTT. Its protein is CAISEGNPDTQYF.

Ten or more counts support this clonotype. The CDR3 sequence is CASSVESGRMNTEAFF. The CDR3 bases are TGTGCCAGCAGCGTAGAGTCGGGTCGGATGAACACTGAAGCTTTCTTT. The genes are TRBV9 and TRBJ1-1; D not resolved. CDR3 size: 16 residues. V lost 0 bases and J 0 bases, leaving 12 bases between the germline ends. Per the germline V gene, CDR1 is SGDLS and CDR2 is YYNGEE.

This clonotype has a handful of counts. This chain links TRBV27 with TRBJ2-7; D unclear. Germline V gives CDR1 MNHEY, CDR2 SMNVEV (reference sequence). The CDR3 has 14 amino acids. V gave up 0 bases and J gave up 4 bases, with 10 bases separating them. The CDR3 spells CASSLSIGLYEQYF. The CDR3 DNA reads TGTGCCAGCAGTTTATCGATTGGGTTATACGAGCAGTACTTC.

This clonotype was detected ten times or more. V gene TRBV18 combines with J gene TRBJ2-1; 9 bases line up with TRBD2. Germline V gene data show CDR1 as KGHSH and CDR2 as LQKENI. The CDR3 length is 15 residues. J gave up 7 bases and V 2 bases, and 6 bases lay outside the gene matches. The CDR3 DNA reads TGTGCCAGCTCACCAGGCGGGGGGGCCGTAAATGAGCAGTTCTTC. This codes for CASSPGGGAVNEQFF.

The table lists this clonotype with a count of one. The chain recombines TRBV20-1 with TRBJ2-5; D call uncertain. The CDR3 loop spans 14 amino acids. V dropped 3 bases and J dropped 5 bases, with 16 bases sitting between them. Germline loops: CDR1 DFQATT, CDR2 SNEGSKA (reference sequence). The CDR3 DNA sequence: TGCAGTGCTAGCGAAGGGTTGAGTTTGGAGACCCAGTACTTC. Its translation is CSASEGLSLETQYF.

The table lists this clonotype with many counts. V usage is TRBV18 and J usage is TRBJ2-1; D tentatively fits TRBD1 or TRBD2 (5 bases each). V gave up 3 bases and J gave up 7 bases, with 13 bases separating them. CDR1 and CDR2 from the germline V gene are KGHSH and LQKENI. This CDR3 region has 14 residues. Here the CDR3 DNA reads TGTGCCAGCTCACCGGGCCCGGGGCGGAATGAGCAGTTCTTC. This translates into CASSPGPGRNEQFF. Looking up the rest from reference TRBV18 and TRBJ2-1 gives the full variable domain: NAGVMQNPRHLVRRRGQEARLRCSPMKGHSHVYWYRQLPEEGLKFMVYLQKENIIDESGMPKERFSAEFPKEGPSILRIQQVVRGDSAAYFCASSPGPGRNEQFFGPGTRLTVL.

This clonotype was seen repeatedly, ten times or more. The chain joins TRBV7-2 to TRBJ1-2; no reliable D call. V shed 1 base and J shed 4 bases, with 7 bases lying between them. This CDR3 has 13 residues. The V gene's germline CDR1 is SGHTA and CDR2 FQGNSA. The CDR3 coding sequence is TGTGCCAGCAGCTTAGGGAAGAGCTATGGCTACACCTTC. Its translation: CASSLGKSYGYTF.